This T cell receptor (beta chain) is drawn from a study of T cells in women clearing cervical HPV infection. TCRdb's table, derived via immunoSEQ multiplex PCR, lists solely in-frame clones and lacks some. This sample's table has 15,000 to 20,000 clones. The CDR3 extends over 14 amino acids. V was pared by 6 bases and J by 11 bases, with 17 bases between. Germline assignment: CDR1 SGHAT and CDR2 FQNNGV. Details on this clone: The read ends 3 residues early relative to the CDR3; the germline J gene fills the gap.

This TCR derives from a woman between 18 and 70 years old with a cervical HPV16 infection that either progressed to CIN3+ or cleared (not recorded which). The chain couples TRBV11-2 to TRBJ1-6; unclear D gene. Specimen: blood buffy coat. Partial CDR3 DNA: TGTGCCAGCAGTCATGAGCAGATTAGGGCACCC. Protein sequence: CASSHEQIRAP. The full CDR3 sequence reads CASSHEQIRAPLHF.